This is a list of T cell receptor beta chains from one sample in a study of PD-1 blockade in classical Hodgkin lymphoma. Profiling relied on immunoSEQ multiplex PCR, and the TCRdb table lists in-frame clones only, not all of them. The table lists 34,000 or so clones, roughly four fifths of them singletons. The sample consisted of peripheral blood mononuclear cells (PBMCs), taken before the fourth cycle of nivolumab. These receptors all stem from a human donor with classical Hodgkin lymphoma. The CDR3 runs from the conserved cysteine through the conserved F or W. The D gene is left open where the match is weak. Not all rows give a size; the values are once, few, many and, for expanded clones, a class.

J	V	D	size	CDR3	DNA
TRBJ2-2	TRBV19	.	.	CASRRSTGELFF	TGTGCCTCGAGGAGGTCCACCGGGGAGCTGTTTTTT
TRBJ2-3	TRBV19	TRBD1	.	CASGQGPADTQYF	TGTGCCAGCGGACAGGGCCCGGCAGATACGCAGTATTTT
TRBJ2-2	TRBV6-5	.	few	CASRAPGELFF	TGTGCCAGCAGAGCCCCCGGGGAGCTGTTTTTT
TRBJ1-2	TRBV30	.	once	CAWSVYTTGYTF	TGTGCCTGGAGTGTTTATACGACTGGCTACACCTTC
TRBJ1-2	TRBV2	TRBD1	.	CASSETGDSLGYTF	TGTGCCAGCAGTGAGACAGGGGATTCGCTTGGCTACACCTTC
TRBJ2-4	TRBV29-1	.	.	CSVSSGQNIQYF	TGCAGCGTATCCAGTGGGCAAAACATTCAGTACTTC
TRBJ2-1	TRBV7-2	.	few	CASSRGRGLSYNEQFF	TGTGCCAGCAGCCGTGGGAGGGGGCTCTCCTACAATGAGCAGTTCTTC
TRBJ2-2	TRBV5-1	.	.	CASSLEGNTGELFF	TGCGCCAGCAGCTTAGAGGGGAACACCGGGGAGCTCTTTTTT
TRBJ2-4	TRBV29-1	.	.	CSVGSRLGTKNIQYF	TGCAGCGTTGGCTCCCGTCTAGGGACCAAAAACATTCAGTACTTC
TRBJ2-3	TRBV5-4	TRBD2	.	CASSFGAGGVDTQYF	TGTGCCAGCAGCTTCGGAGCGGGAGGGGTAGATACGCAGTATTTT
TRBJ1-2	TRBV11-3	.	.	CASSLDRVGYTF	TGTGCCAGCAGCTTAGACAGGGTCGGCTACACCTTC
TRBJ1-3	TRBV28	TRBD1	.	CASTLRQGASGNTIYF	TGTGCCAGCACTCTTAGACAGGGGGCCTCTGGAAACACCATATATTTT
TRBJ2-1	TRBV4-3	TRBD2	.	CASSQTEGLAVWEQFF	TGCGCCAGCAGCCAAACGGAGGGGCTAGCGGTATGGGAGCAGTTCTTC
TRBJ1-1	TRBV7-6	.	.	CASSLKGGNTEAFF	TGTGCCAGCAGCTTAAAGGGGGGGAACACTGAAGCTTTCTTT
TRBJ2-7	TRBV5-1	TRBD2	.	CASSQRTSGRYEQYF	TGCGCCAGCAGCCAAAGGACTAGCGGGAGGTACGAGCAGTACTTC
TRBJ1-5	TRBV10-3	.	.	CAISSGSSNQPQHF	TGTGCCATCAGCAGCGGATCGAGCAATCAGCCCCAGCATTTT
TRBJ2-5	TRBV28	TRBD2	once	CASSIGTSAYQETQYF	TGTGCCAGCAGTATCGGGACTAGCGCATATCAAGAGACCCAGTACTTC
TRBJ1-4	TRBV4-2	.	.	CASSPLIATNEKLFF	TGTGCCAGCAGCCCCCTGATAGCAACTAATGAAAAACTGTTTTTT
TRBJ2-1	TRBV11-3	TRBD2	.	CASSSGTSGIEQFF	TGTGCCAGCAGCTCCGGGACTAGCGGGATCGAGCAGTTCTTC
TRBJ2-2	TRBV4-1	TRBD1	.	CASSLDRVPGELFF	TGCGCCAGCAGCTTGGACAGGGTGCCCGGGGAGCTGTTTTTT
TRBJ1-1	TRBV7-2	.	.	CASSLGGLNTEAFF	TGTGCCAGCAGCTTAGGGGGATTGAACACTGAAGCTTTCTTT
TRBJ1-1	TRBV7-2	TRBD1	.	CASSKRDSAAFF	TGTGCCAGCAGTAAGCGGGACAGCGCGGCTTTCTTT
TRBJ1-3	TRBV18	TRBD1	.	CASSRGQGSSGNTIYF	TGTGCCAGCTCACGAGGACAGGGGAGCTCTGGAAACACCATATATTTT
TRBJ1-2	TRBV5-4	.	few	CASSLESGQSRGYTF	TGTGCCAGCAGCTTGGAATCCGGGCAGTCACGCGGCTACACCTTC
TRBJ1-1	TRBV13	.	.	CASSSLGENTEAFF	TGTGCCAGCAGCTCCCTGGGAGAAAACACTGAAGCTTTCTTT
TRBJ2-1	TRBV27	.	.	CASSTVPSEQFF	TGTGCCAGCAGCACAGTACCGAGCGAGCAGTTCTTC